Listed here are 23 T cell receptor beta chains from one sample, sequenced in a study of blood T cell repertoires in COVID-19. Measured with immunoSEQ multiplex PCR; TCRdb has only the in-frame clones, and not every one. The table includes some 200,000 clones, roughly 85% detected once. Sequenced input: peripheral blood. The receptors here all came from a woman in her seventies with COVID-19, enrolled during active disease.

This sequence joins TRBV27 and TRBJ2-7; no clear D gene. The V end lost 5 bases, the J end lost 6 bases, and 8 bases lay between the germline ends. Germline CDR1 and CDR2: MNHEY and SMNVEV (reference sequence). The CDR3 runs 11 residues. For the CDR3, the DNA is TGTGCCAGCAGTCGGTCAGGCGAGCAGTACTTC. Protein product: CASSRSGEQYF.

Only one count was recorded for this clone. The chain joins TRBV7-2 to TRBJ2-5; weak D call: TRBD2 (6 bases). The germline V and J ends were trimmed by 1 base and 3 bases, with 15 bases remaining between them. CDR1 and CDR2 (germline): SGHTA, FQGNSA. The CDR3 consists of 16 residues. CDR3 protein: CASSLGGGDWEETQYF. The DNA of the CDR3 is TGTGCCAGCAGCTTAGGTGGAGGGGACTGGGAAGAGACCCAGTACTTC. Filled out from reference TRBV7-2 and TRBJ2-5, the complete variable domain reads GAGVSQSPSNKVTEKGKDVELRCDPISGHTALYWYRQSLGQGLEFLIYFQGNSAPDKSGLPSDRFSAERTGGSVSTLTIQRTQQEDSAVYLCASSLGGGDWEETQYFGPGTRLLVL.

DNA of the CDR3: TGTGCCAGCAGCTTCTCAGGCAGGGATGAAGGCTACACCTTC. Protein product: CASSFSGRDEGYTF. The rearrangement links TRBV9 to TRBJ1-2, with D perhaps matching TRBD1 (5 bases). The V end was cut by 4 bases, the J end by 8 bases, with 18 bases between. The CDR3 totals 14 residues. Germline CDR1 and CDR2: SGDLS and YYNGEE.

This chain joins TRBV25-1 and TRBJ1-1; D not certain. Trimming took 6 bases from V and 2 from J, leaving 10 bases between them. This CDR3 region has 13 residues. In germline, CDR1 is MGHDK, CDR2 SYGVNS. The CDR3 reads CASRGSVNTEAFF. CDR3 bases: TGTGCCAGCAGGGGGAGCGTCAACACTGAAGCTTTCTTT.

The chain couples TRBV16 to TRBJ1-4, with 7 bases aligning to TRBD1. After removal of 3 bases from V and 12 bases from J, the junction contained 10 bases not matched to a gene. This CDR3 comprises 14 residues. The germline gives CDR1 KGHSY, CDR2 FQNENV. DNA of the CDR3: TGTGCCAGCAGCCAGGGACAGTCCACCGGGGAACTGTTTTTT. This sequence encodes CASSQGQSTGELFF.

The CDR3 protein is CATSDPRGSGGNNEQFF. The DNA of the CDR3 is TGTGCCACCAGTGACCCCCGCGGTAGCGGGGGTAACAATGAGCAGTTCTTC. The chain is built from TRBV24-1 and TRBJ2-1; 9 bases agree with TRBD2. This CDR3 has 17 residues. The V gene end was trimmed by 4 bases and the J gene end by 5 bases; junction bases not matched to a gene: 11. Germline CDR1 and CDR2: KGHDR and SFDVKD.

CDR3 residues: CASSLSGGTAGGYTF. DNA of the CDR3: TGTGCCAGCAGCTTATCGGGGGGGACCGCCGGTGGCTACACCTTC. The J gene is TRBJ1-2, the V gene TRBV7-9; possible D gene TRBD1, 5 bases. The length of the CDR3 is 15 residues. Trimming stripped 2 bases from V and 7 bases from J, with 17 bases between. Germline values: CDR1 SEHNR, CDR2 FQNEAQ (reference sequence).

The rearrangement uses TRBV15 and TRBJ2-7; a weak D match, TRBD1 (5 bases). There are 14 residues in the CDR3. The ends were cut back, 1 base at V and 3 bases at J, with 10 bases in the middle. The germline CDR1 and CDR2 sequences are LNHNV and YYDKDF (reference sequence). The chain's CDR3 is CATSRGQLSYEQYF. The CDR3 DNA is TGTGCCACCAGCAGAGGACAGCTTAGCTACGAGCAGTACTTC.

The chain is built from TRBV19 and TRBJ1-1; no firm D call. Germline-derived CDR1 and CDR2 are LNHDA and SQIVND (reference sequence). V was clipped by 3 bases and J by 13 bases, with 18 bases between them. This CDR3 has 13 residues. Written as DNA, the CDR3 is TGTGCCAGTAGTATTAGAGGGATCGACTGGGGTTTCTTT. Protein sequence: CASSIRGIDWGFF.

The rearrangement uses TRBV13 and TRBJ2-5, with TRBD2 matching 16 bases. Germline V gene sequence: CDR1 PRHDT, CDR2 FYEKMQ (reference sequence). The CDR3 totals 17 residues. V lost 5 bases to trimming and J lost 5 bases; unmatched junction nucleotides: 8. The CDR3 loop is CASSQTWGLAGGETQYF. In DNA form, the CDR3 reads TGTGCCAGCAGCCAAACCTGGGGACTAGCGGGGGGGGAGACCCAGTACTTC.

The V gene is TRBV7-2, the J gene TRBJ2-7; 9 bases map to TRBD2. The CDR3 runs to 14 residues. CDR1 SGHTA and CDR2 FQGNSA come from the germline V gene. V shed 1 base and J 5 bases; nucleotides not matched to a gene: 3. CDR3 sequence (DNA): TGTGCCAGCAGCTTAGACTGGACTAGCGACGAGCAGTACTTC. Amino acid sequence: CASSLDWTSDEQYF.

This clone appeared a single time. The chain combines TRBV7-2 with TRBJ1-1; 7 positions agree with TRBD1. V was clipped by 6 bases and J by 5 bases; unmatched bases: 12. CDR1 and CDR2 (germline): SGHTA, FQGNSA. The CDR3 totals 15 residues. DNA for the CDR3: TGTGCCAGCAGTAATAACAGGGGAGTGGGTACTGAAGCTTTCTTT. Translated: CASSNNRGVGTEAFF.

V is TRBV11-3 and J is TRBJ1-1, with 11 bases matching TRBD1. The CDR3 is 12 residues long. Germline trimming cut 8 bases from V and 5 bases from J; bases unmatched to any gene: 1. Germline loops: CDR1 SGHNT, CDR2 YENEEA. As DNA, the CDR3 is TGTGCCAGCCGGGACAGGGGGACTGAAGCTTTCTTT. Its translation: CASRDRGTEAFF.

The rearrangement uses TRBV18 and TRBJ2-1; TRBD2 matches 8 bases. Germline trimming cut 3 bases from V and 8 bases from J; bases unmatched to any gene: 9. CDR1 is KGHSH, CDR2 LQKENI, per germline. CDR3 size: 15 residues. The CDR3 protein is CASSPSGGPWDEQFF. CDR3 sequence (DNA): TGTGCCAGCTCACCCTCGGGAGGGCCTTGGGATGAGCAGTTCTTC.

This chain connects TRBV27 to TRBJ1-6; D unclear. Trimming left V 3 bases short and J 7 bases short, with 7 bases between. Germline CDR1 is MNHEY and CDR2 is SMNVEV (reference sequence). The CDR3 loop spans 13 amino acids. The CDR3 loop reads CASSFWANSPLHF. CDR3 DNA sequence: TGTGCCAGCAGTTTTTGGGCCAATTCACCCCTCCACTTT.

This clone was detected only a few times. The gene calls are TRBV6-2 or TRBV6-3 and TRBJ1-5; 8 nucleotides agree with TRBD1. The CDR3 contains 14 residues. From germline, CDR1 is MNHEY and CDR2 SVGEGT. Losses at the gene ends were 6 bases for V and 9 bases for J; bases not matched to a gene: 10. This chain's CDR3 is CASSQGAGYRPQHF. CDR3 coding DNA: TGTGCCAGCAGCCAGGGGGCAGGGTATAGGCCCCAGCATTTT.

The chain combines TRBV2 with TRBJ1-2; 8 bases match TRBD1. V lost 6 bases to trimming and J lost 2 bases; unmatched junction nucleotides: 5. The germline CDR1 and CDR2 sequences are SNHLY and FYNNEI. This CDR3 is built from 14 residues. CDR3 sequence: CASSRQGINYGYTF. As DNA, the CDR3 is TGTGCCAGCAGCCGACAGGGGATAAACTATGGCTACACCTTC.

The chain is built from TRBV9 and TRBJ2-5; TRBD2 aligns across 8 bases. Germline V gene data show CDR1 as SGDLS and CDR2 as YYNGEE. Losses at the gene ends were 0 bases for V and 1 base for J; bases not matched to a gene: 5. This CDR3 is built from 16 residues. CDR3 bases: TGTGCCAGCAGCGTAGCGGAGCGGGGGTTCCAAGAGACCCAGTACTTC. It yields the protein CASSVAERGFQETQYF. Based on the CDR3 plus reference TRBV9 and TRBJ2-5, the full variable domain is DSGVTQTPKHLITATGQRVTLRCSPRSGDLSVYWYQQSLDQGLQFLIQYYNGEERAKGNILERFSAQQFPDLHSELNLSSLELGDSALYFCASSVAERGFQETQYFGPGTRLLVL.

V is TRBV5-4 and J is TRBJ2-7, with TRBD1 matching 9 bases. The CDR3 is 14 amino acids. Germline V gives CDR1 SGHNT, CDR2 YYREEE (reference sequence). Unmatched junction bases numbered 6, after V lost 3 bases and J lost 5 bases. The CDR3 reads CASSSPGQGNEQYF. CDR3 in DNA: TGTGCCAGCAGCTCCCCGGGACAGGGAAACGAGCAGTACTTC.

The chain couples TRBV18 to TRBJ1-2; TRBD1 matches at 7 bases. Trimming cost V 4 bases and J 2 bases; bases outside gene matches: 7. CDR1 is KGHSH and CDR2 is LQKENI in the germline V gene. CDR3 size: 15 residues. This chain's CDR3 is CASSLRTGSNYGYTF. CDR3 nucleotide sequence: TGTGCCAGCTCACTCCGGACAGGATCCAACTATGGCTACACCTTC. The full variable domain, its missing parts supplied by reference TRBV18 and TRBJ1-2, is NAGVMQNPRHLVRRRGQEARLRCSPMKGHSHVYWYRQLPEEGLKFMVYLQKENIIDESGMPKERFSAEFPKEGPSILRIQQVVRGDSAAYFCASSLRTGSNYGYTFGSGTRLTVV.

To note about this clone: Other DNA sequences of this sample code for an identical CDR3. The chain carries TRBV6-5 and TRBJ2-3; 8 bases match TRBD2. The CDR3 extends over 14 amino acids. Germline CDR1 is MNHEY and CDR2 is SVGAGI. The trim removed 2 bases at V and 3 bases at J, leaving 1 base unmatched. The CDR3 sequence is CASSYPSGTDTQYF. CDR3 nucleotides: TGTGCCAGCAGTTACCCTAGCGGGACAGATACGCAGTATTTT.

J is TRBJ2-2 and V is TRBV11-3; 9 nucleotides match TRBD2. CDR3 size: 20 residues. J lost 5 bases, V lost 1 base, and 17 bases had no gene match. CDR1 and CDR2 (germline): SGHNT, YENEEA. CDR3 in amino acids: CASSLVGRARGRASTGELFF. In nucleotides, the CDR3 is TGTGCCAGCAGCTTAGTCGGCCGAGCGCGCGGGAGGGCGAGTACCGGGGAGCTGTTTTTT.

This chain connects TRBV6-2 or TRBV6-3 to TRBJ1-5; a possible D gene is TRBD1 (6 bases). Germline V lookup: CDR1 MNHEY, CDR2 SVGEGT. The CDR3 runs to 15 residues. V lost 2 bases, J lost 6 bases, and 14 bases lay in between. The CDR3 loop is CASSYRQGISQPQHF. The CDR3 DNA reads TGTGCCAGCAGTTACCGTCAGGGGATTAGTCAGCCCCAGCATTTT.